The clone carrying this TCR beta chain was observed a few times. TCRdb's table, derived via immunoSEQ multiplex PCR, lists solely in-frame clones and lacks some. The profile shows about 51,000 clones, approximately 78% of them singletons. Germline V gene data show CDR1 as LGHNT and CDR2 as FRNRAP. The CDR3 consists of 12 residues. V shed 3 bases and J shed 5 bases, with 7 bases lying between them. This sample was included in a study of early stage breast cancer tumors. Study-wide context: Among approximately 12 ER+/PR+/HER2- tumors, eight were ductal, four lobular.

The source is a person aged 40-50 years with breast cancer. The rearrangement uses TRBV12-5 and TRBJ2-5; D not resolved. The sequencing sample was made of blood. CDR3 coding DNA: TGTGCTAGTGGTTTTTTAGGGGAGACCCAGTACTTC. It specifies CASGFLGETQYF.